The text below deals with one TCR beta chain. In the authors' methods: Estimates of nucleated cell counts were drawn from the amplification of reference gene primers. Sequencing used immunoSEQ multiplex PCR; TCRdb keeps in-frame clones, though not all of them. Clone size and V and J calls were adopted from that table, with D and trimming inferred from the DNA. The sample carries 88,000 or so clones, around 86% recorded once. This record comes from a study of blood T cell repertoires in COVID-19. Study summary: Sites in the United States, Italy and Spain provided acute and convalescent COVID-19 samples. Sources were T cells, B-cell-depleted T cells, or PBMCs; the material itself was cDNA or gDNA.

The germline V gene encodes CDR1 SNHLY and CDR2 FYNNEI. CDR3 length: 14 amino acids. Trimming removed 6 bases at V and 0 bases at J, with 6 bases between. The source of this sequence is a man aged 55 to 70 with acute or convalescent COVID-19. The sequenced sample consisted of peripheral blood. V usage is TRBV2 and J usage is TRBJ2-6; D call uncertain. Here the CDR3 reads CASRHRSGANVLTF. The CDR3 DNA sequence: TGTGCCAGCAGACACCGCTCTGGGGCCAACGTCCTGACTTTC.